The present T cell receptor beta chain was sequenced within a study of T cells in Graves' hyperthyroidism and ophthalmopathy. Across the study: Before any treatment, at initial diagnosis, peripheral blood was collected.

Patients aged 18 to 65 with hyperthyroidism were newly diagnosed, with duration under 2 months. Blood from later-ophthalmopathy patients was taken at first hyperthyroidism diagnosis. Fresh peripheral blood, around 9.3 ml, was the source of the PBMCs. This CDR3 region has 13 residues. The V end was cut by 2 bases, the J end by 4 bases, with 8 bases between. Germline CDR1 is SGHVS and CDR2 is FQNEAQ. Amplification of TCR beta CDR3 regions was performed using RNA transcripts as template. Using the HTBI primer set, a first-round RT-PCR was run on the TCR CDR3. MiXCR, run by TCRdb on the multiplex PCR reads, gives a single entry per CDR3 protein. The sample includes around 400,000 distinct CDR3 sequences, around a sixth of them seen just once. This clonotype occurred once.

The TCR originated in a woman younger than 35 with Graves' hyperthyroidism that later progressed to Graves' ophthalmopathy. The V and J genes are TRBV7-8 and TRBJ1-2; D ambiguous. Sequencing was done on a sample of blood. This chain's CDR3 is CASSLSLAYGYTF. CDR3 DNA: TGTGCCAGCAGCTTATCCCTCGCCTATGGCTACACCTTC.